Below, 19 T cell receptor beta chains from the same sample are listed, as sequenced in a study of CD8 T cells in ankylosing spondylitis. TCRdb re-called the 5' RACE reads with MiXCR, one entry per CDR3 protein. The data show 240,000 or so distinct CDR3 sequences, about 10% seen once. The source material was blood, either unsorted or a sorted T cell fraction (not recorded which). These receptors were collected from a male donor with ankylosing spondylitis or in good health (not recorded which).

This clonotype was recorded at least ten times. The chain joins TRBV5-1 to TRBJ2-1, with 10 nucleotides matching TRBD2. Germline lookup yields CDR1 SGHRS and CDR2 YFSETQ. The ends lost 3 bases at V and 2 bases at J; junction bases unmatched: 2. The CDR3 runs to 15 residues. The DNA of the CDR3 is TGCGCCAGCAGCTCCGGGACTAGCGCCTACAATGAGCAGTTCTTC. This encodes CASSSGTSAYNEQFF.

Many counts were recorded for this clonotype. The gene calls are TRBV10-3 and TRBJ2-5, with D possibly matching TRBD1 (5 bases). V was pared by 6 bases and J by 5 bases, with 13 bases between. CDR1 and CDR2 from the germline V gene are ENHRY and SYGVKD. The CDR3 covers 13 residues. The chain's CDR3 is CAISAGQSETQYF. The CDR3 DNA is TGTGCCATCAGCGCTGGACAATCGGAGACCCAGTACTTC.

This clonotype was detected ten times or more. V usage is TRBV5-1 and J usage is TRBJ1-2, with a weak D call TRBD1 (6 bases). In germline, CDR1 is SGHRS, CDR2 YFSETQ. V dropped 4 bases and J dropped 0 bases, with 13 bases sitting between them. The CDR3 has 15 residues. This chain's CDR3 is CASSRGTTSNYGYTF. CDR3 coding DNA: TGCGCCAGCAGCCGTGGGACAACCTCTAACTATGGCTACACCTTC.

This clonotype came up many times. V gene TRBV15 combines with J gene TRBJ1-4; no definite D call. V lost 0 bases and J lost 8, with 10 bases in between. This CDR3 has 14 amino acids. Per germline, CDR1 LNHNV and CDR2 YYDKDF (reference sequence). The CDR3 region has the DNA TGTGCCACCAGCAGAGATTCCGAAGGCGAAAAACTGTTTTTT. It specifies CATSRDSEGEKLFF.

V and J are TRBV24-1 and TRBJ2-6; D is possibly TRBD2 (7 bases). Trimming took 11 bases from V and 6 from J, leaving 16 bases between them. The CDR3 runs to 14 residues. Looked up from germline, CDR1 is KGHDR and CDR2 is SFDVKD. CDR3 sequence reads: CAISSGGQANVLTF. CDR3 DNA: TGTGCCATCAGCTCGGGGGGCCAGGCCAACGTCCTGACTTTC.

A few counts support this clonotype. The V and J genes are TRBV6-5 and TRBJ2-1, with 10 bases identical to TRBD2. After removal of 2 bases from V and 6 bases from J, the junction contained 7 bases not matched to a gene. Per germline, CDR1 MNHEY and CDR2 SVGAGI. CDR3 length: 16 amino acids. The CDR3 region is CASSYAWTSGLNEQFF. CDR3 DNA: TGTGCCAGCAGTTACGCCTGGACTAGCGGCCTCAATGAGCAGTTCTTC.

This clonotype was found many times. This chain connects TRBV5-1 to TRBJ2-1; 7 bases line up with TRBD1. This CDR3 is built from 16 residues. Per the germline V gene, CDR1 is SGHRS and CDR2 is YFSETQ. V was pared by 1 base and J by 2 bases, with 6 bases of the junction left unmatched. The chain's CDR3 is CASSLFRGTAYNEQFF. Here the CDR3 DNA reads TGCGCCAGCAGCTTGTTTAGGGGGACAGCCTACAATGAGCAGTTCTTC.

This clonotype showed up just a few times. The CDR3 nucleotides read TGTGCCAGCAGCCGGGGCTCGGGGGCCCTCTACAATGAGCAGTTCTTC. This codes for CASSRGSGALYNEQFF. V and J are TRBV7-2 and TRBJ2-1; D may match TRBD1 or TRBD2 (6 bases each). Trimming cost V 5 bases and J 3 bases, with 17 bases left between them. The CDR3 length is 16 residues. Germline V gene data show CDR1 as SGHTA and CDR2 as FQGNSA.

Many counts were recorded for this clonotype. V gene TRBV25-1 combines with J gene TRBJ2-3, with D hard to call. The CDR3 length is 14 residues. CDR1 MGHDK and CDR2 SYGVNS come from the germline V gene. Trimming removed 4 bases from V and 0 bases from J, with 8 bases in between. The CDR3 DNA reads TGTGCCAGCAGTGGGGAAACTAGCACAGATACGCAGTATTTT. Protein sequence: CASSGETSTDTQYF.

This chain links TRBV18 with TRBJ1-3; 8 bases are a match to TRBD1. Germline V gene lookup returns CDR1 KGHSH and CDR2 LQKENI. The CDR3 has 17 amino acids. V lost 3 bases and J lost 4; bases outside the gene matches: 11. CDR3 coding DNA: TGTGCCAGCTCACCGTCCCCGGACAGGGCGTGGGGAAACACCATATATTTT. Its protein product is CASSPSPDRAWGNTIYF. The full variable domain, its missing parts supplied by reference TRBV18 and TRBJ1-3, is NAGVMQNPRHLVRRRGQEARLRCSPMKGHSHVYWYRQLPEEGLKFMVYLQKENIIDESGMPKERFSAEFPKEGPSILRIQQVVRGDSAAYFCASSPSPDRAWGNTIYFGEGSWLTVV.

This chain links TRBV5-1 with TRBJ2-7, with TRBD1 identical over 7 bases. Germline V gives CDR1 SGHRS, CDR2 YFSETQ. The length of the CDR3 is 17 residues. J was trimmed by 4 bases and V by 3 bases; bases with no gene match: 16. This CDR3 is CASSSAYRGTPDYEQYF. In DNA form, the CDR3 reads TGCGCCAGCAGCTCGGCCTACAGGGGAACGCCTGATTACGAGCAGTACTTC. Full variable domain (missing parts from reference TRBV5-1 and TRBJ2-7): KAGVTQTPRYLIKTRGQQVTLSCSPISGHRSVSWYQQTPGQGLQFLFEYFSETQRNKGNFPGRFSGRQFSNSRSEMNVSTLELGDSALYLCASSSAYRGTPDYEQYFGPGTRLTVT.

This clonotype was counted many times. The CDR3 sequence is CSAKMTDAVTEAFF. The DNA of the CDR3 is TGCAGTGCTAAAATGACAGACGCGGTCACTGAAGCTTTCTTT. The chain combines TRBV20-1 with TRBJ1-1, with D perhaps matching TRBD1 (5 bases). Germline lookup yields CDR1 DFQATT and CDR2 SNEGSKA (reference sequence). V dropped 4 bases and J dropped 4 bases, with 16 bases sitting between them. The CDR3 contains 14 residues.

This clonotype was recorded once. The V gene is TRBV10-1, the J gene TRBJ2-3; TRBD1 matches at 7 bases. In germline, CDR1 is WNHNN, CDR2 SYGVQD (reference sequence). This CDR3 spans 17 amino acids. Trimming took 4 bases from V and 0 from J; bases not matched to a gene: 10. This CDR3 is CASSGDRVASSTDTQYF. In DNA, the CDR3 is TGCGCCAGCAGTGGAGACAGGGTGGCCTCTAGCACAGATACGCAGTATTTT.

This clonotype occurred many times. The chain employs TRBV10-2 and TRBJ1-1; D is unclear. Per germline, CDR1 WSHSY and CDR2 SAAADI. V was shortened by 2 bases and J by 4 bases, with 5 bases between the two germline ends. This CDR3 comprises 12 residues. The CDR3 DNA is TGCGCCAGCAGTGAGGGGCTCACTGAAGCTTTCTTT. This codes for CASSEGLTEAFF.

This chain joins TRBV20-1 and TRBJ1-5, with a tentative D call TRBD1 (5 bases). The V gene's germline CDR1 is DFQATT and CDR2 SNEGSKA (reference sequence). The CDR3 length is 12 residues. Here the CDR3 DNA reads TGCAGCGGACTCAGTGACAGTCAGCCCCAGCATTTT. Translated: CSGLSDSQPQHF.

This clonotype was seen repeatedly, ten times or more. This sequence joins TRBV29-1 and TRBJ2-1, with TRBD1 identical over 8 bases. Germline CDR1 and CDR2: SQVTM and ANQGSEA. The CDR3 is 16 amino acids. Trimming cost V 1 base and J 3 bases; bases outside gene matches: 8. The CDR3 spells CSVEVVGTGIYNEQFF. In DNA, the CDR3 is TGCAGCGTTGAAGTGGTAGGGACAGGAATCTACAATGAGCAGTTCTTC.

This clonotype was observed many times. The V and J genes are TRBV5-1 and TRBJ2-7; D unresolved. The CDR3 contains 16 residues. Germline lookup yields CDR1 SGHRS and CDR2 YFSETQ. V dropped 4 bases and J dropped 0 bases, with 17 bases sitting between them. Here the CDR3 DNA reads TGCGCCAGCAGCCTAGACACGACCATTAGCTCCTACGAGCAGTACTTC. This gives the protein CASSLDTTISSYEQYF.

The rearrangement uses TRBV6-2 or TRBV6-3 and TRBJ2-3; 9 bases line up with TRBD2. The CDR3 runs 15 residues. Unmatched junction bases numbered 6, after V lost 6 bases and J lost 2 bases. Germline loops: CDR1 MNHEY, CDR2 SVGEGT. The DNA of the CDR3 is TGTGCCAGCAGAACGCGGGGGGGGCCCACAGATACGCAGTATTTT. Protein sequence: CASRTRGGPTDTQYF.

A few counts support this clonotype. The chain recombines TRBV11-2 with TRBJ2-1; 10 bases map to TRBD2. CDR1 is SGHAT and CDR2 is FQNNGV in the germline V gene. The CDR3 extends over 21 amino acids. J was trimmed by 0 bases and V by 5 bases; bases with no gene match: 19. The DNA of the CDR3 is TGTGCCAGCAGCCCACTTCCTAGGGGACTAGCGCTTGTGAGCTCCTACAATGAGCAGTTCTTC. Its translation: CASSPLPRGLALVSSYNEQFF.